These T cell receptor beta chains were read from a single sample in a study of T-cell memory formation after mild COVID-19. MiXCR, applied by TCRdb to the 5' RACE reads, yields one record per CDR3 protein. The sample lists roughly 40,000 distinct CDR3 sequences; roughly 7.2% were seen once. Sequenced input: PBMCs or a T cell subset sorted from them (not recorded which). These receptors originate from an adult who had mild COVID-19 (a few samples of this study predate the infection). Cell type and time point are not known. CDR3s leave out the opening cysteine and the closing phenylalanine or tryptophan.

cdr3_length v_call cdr3_aa
17 TRBV9 ASSGPGGELGLAGHKQY
12 TRBV3-1 ASSQVGTGQTTF
13 TRBV4-2 ASSQDLTRNTEAF
13 TRBV5-4 ASSELVSDTDTQY
11 TRBV30 AWSYGHYNEQF
12 TRBV2 ASSDSGVTDTQY
12 TRBV19 ASSIFQAADEQY
13 TRBV3-1 ASSPTGTSGNTIY
13 TRBV27 ASSPSSSGSYEQY
12 TRBV27 DSSYNRGKETQY